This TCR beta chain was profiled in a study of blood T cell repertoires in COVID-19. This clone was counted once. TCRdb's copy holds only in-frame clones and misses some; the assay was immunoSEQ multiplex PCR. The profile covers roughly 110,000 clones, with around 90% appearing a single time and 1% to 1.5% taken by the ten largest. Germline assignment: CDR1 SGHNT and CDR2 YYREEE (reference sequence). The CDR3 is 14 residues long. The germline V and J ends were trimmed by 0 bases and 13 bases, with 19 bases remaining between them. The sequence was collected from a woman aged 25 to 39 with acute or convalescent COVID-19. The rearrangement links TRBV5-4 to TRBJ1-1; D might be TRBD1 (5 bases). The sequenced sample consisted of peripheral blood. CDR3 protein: CASSLGGETPGGFF. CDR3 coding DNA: TGTGCCAGCAGCTTGGGAGGAGAGACGCCCGGGGGTTTCTTT.